A selection of T cell receptor beta chains follows, all from one sample in a study of blood T cell repertoires in COVID-19. The method was immunoSEQ multiplex PCR; TCRdb's version includes in-frame clones alone and lacks a portion of them. The sample includes about 210,000 clones, around 85% of them seen just once. Sequenced: peripheral blood. Receptor source: a man aged 35-49 years with acute or convalescent COVID-19. Both conserved end residues are part of each CDR3. A D gene is named only where the DNA matches it firmly. Rows give clone size only sometimes, using once, few, many, or a class for an expanded clone.

V,J,D,size,CDR3,DNA
TRBV7-9,TRBJ1-1,.,.,CASSLWEFVTEAFF,TGTGCCAGCAGCTTATGGGAGTTTGTGACTGAAGCTTTCTTT
TRBV3-1/TRBV3-2,TRBJ1-2,.,.,CASSPVRGAYGYTF,TGTGCCAGCAGCCCAGTCAGGGGAGCCTATGGCTACACCTTC
TRBV11-1,TRBJ2-7,TRBD2,.,CASSSGLADVSEQYF,TGTGCCAGCAGCTCGGGACTAGCAGACGTCTCGGAGCAGTACTTC
TRBV3-1/TRBV3-2,TRBJ2-1,.,.,CASSQRQDYLNEQFF,TGTGCCAGCAGCCAGAGACAGGATTACCTCAATGAGCAGTTCTTC
TRBV2,TRBJ1-2,.,.,CASRPTAVGGYTF,TGTGCCAGCAGACCAACGGCGGTTGGAGGCTACACCTTC
TRBV27,TRBJ1-1,TRBD1,.,CASSLFLVQGAVNTEAFF,TGTGCCAGCAGTTTATTCCTTGTGCAGGGGGCTGTGAACACTGAAGCTTTCTTT
TRBV2,TRBJ1-6,TRBD1,.,CASSEIGQDNSPLHF,TGTGCCAGCAGTGAAATAGGACAGGATAATTCACCCCTCCACTTT
TRBV7-3,TRBJ2-1,TRBD2,.,CASSLSGVAGDGEQFF,TGTGCCAGCAGCTTAAGTGGGGTAGCGGGAGATGGTGAGCAGTTCTTC
TRBV5-1,TRBJ2-1,.,.,CASSLARDSWFF,TGCGCCAGCAGCTTGGCCAGGGACTCCTGGTTCTTC
TRBV5-1,TRBJ2-1,TRBD2,.,CASTPGLAAYNEQFF,TGCGCCAGCACACCTGGACTAGCGGCATACAATGAGCAGTTCTTC
TRBV20-1,TRBJ1-4,.,.,CSAIETRKLFF,TGCAGTGCAATCGAAACGAGAAAACTGTTTTTT
TRBV27,TRBJ1-2,.,once,CASSLSRGSLYGYTF,TGTGCCAGCAGTTTATCGCGGGGTTCCCTCTATGGCTACACCTTC
TRBV27,TRBJ2-1,TRBD2,once,CASTPLDSAGVGGEFF,TGTGCCAGCACCCCCCTTGATTCGGCGGGAGTGGGCGGGGAGTTCTTC
TRBV5-6,TRBJ1-5,.,.,CASSLMTGSGNQPQHF,TGTGCCAGCAGCTTAATGACAGGTTCGGGCAATCAGCCCCAGCATTTT
TRBV6-1,TRBJ2-3,TRBD2,.,CASSEALYQRGVTDTQYF,TGTGCCAGCAGTGAAGCCCTTTACCAGCGGGGGGTCACAGATACGCAGTATTTT
TRBV4-2,TRBJ2-4,TRBD2,few,CASSQELAGDAKNIQYF,TGTGCCAGCAGCCAAGAACTAGCGGGAGATGCCAAAAACATTCAGTACTTC
TRBV6-4,TRBJ1-1,.,.,CASSADSVRSTEAFF,TGTGCCAGCAGTGCGGACTCCGTCAGGAGTACTGAAGCTTTCTTT
TRBV6-4,TRBJ1-1,.,.,CASRSQGNTEAFF,TGTGCCAGCCGTTCACAGGGAAACACTGAAGCTTTCTTT
TRBV18,TRBJ2-5,.,once,CASSPTGQEETQYF,TGTGCCAGCTCACCTACAGGCCAGGAAGAGACCCAGTACTTC
TRBV4-3,TRBJ2-3,.,.,CASSPGDVNTQYF,TGCGCCAGCAGTCCGGGGGATGTTAATACGCAGTATTTT
TRBV28,TRBJ2-2,.,once,CAIRGSNTGELFF,TGTGCTATAAGGGGCAGTAACACCGGGGAGCTGTTTTTT
TRBV28,TRBJ2-1,TRBD2,.,CASRSGGTTYNEQFF,TGTGCCAGCAGATCCGGGGGGACGACCTACAATGAGCAGTTCTTC
TRBV27,TRBJ2-7,TRBD2,.,CASSPRLAGTYEQYF,TGTGCCAGCAGTCCCCGACTAGCGGGAACCTACGAGCAGTACTTC
TRBV6-2/TRBV6-3,TRBJ2-2,.,.,CASSYLSTNTGELFF,TGTGCCAGCAGTTACTTGTCCACAAACACCGGGGAGCTGTTTTTT
TRBV30,TRBJ2-7,.,.,CAWSMWGGEQYF,TGTGCCTGGAGTATGTGGGGCGGCGAGCAGTACTTC
TRBV7-7,TRBJ2-1,TRBD1,.,CASSSVQGNEQFF,TGTGCCAGCAGCTCCGTACAGGGGAATGAGCAGTTCTTC
TRBV4-1,TRBJ2-7,TRBD2,.,CASSHTSGGLVSYEQYF,TGCGCCAGCAGCCACACTAGCGGGGGGCTCGTCTCCTACGAGCAGTACTTC
TRBV30,TRBJ2-4,.,.,CAWSRDTLAKNIQYF,TGTGCCTGGAGTAGGGACACCCTAGCCAAAAACATTCAGTACTTC
TRBV7-2,TRBJ2-5,TRBD2,.,CASKRGGGVETQYF,TGTGCCAGCAAGCGCGGGGGTGGGGTAGAGACCCAGTACTTC
TRBV27,TRBJ1-4,.,.,CASREEAGKTNEKLFF,TGTGCCAGCAGAGAAGAGGCAGGGAAGACTAATGAAAAACTGTTTTTT
TRBV27,TRBJ1-5,.,.,CASSLRGQPQHF,TGTGCCAGCAGTTTAAGAGGTCAGCCCCAGCATTTT
TRBV7-2,TRBJ2-1,TRBD2,few,CASSLEGLAGGPNEQFF,TGTGCCAGCAGCTTAGAGGGGTTAGCGGGGGGGCCCAATGAGCAGTTCTTC
TRBV2,TRBJ2-2,.,.,CAIRPELYDLRNTGELFF,TGTGCCATTAGACCGGAACTATACGATTTAAGGAACACCGGGGAGCTGTTTTTT
TRBV5-1,TRBJ2-1,TRBD1,.,CASSLEQGDSYNEQFF,TGCGCCAGCAGCTTGGAACAGGGGGACTCCTACAATGAGCAGTTCTTC
TRBV13,TRBJ2-5,TRBD2,.,CASSPPRAGAQETQYF,TGTGCCAGCAGCCCCCCCCGAGCGGGGGCACAAGAGACCCAGTACTTC
TRBV5-1,TRBJ2-7,TRBD1,few,CASKTGEYEQYF,TGCGCCAGCAAAACAGGGGAATACGAGCAGTACTTC
TRBV18,TRBJ1-1,.,.,CASSPDRLPNTEAFF,TGTGCCAGCTCACCAGATCGGTTACCCAACACTGAAGCTTTCTTT
TRBV29-1,TRBJ2-2,TRBD2,.,CSVRGLAGGPDGELFF,TGCAGCGTCCGGGGACTAGCGGGGGGGCCGGACGGGGAGCTGTTTTTT